These 8 T cell receptor beta chains were sequenced from one sample in a study of T cell changes during pregnancy in multiple sclerosis. Libraries were prepared by immunoSEQ multiplex PCR; TCRdb keeps only in-frame clonotypes and omits some of them. The table includes roughly 110,000 clones, 85% to 95% detected once. Sample: peripheral blood, taken in the third trimester of pregnancy. The receptors were gathered from a female donor in good health, enrolled as a control in a pregnancy study.

The chain recombines TRBV27 with TRBJ1-1; D might be TRBD1 (5 bases). Per the germline V gene, CDR1 is MNHEY and CDR2 is SMNVEV (reference sequence). Trimming took 1 base from V and 1 from J, leaving 19 bases between them. This CDR3 has 18 amino acids. In nucleotides, the CDR3 is TGTGCCAGCAGTTTATTGTGGCCCCCGGGGGTTTCGAACACTGAAGCTTTCTTT. It specifies CASSLLWPPGVSNTEAFF.

V is TRBV9 and J is TRBJ1-1; D remains ambiguous. The germline V gene has CDR1 SGDLS and CDR2 YYNGEE. The CDR3 runs to 14 residues. The V and J ends lost 0 bases and 2 bases respectively, with 8 bases between them. The chain's CDR3 is CASSVGAANTEAFF. CDR3 bases: TGTGCCAGCAGCGTAGGAGCCGCTAACACTGAAGCTTTCTTT.

This rearrangement joins TRBV7-2 to TRBJ2-1; possible D gene TRBD2, 6 bases. V lost 0 bases and J lost 5, with 17 bases in between. Germline V gene data show CDR1 as SGHTA and CDR2 as FQGNSA. The CDR3 contains 17 residues. CDR3 bases: TGTGCCAGCAGCTTAGCGTTAGGAGGGGTGGAAAACAATGAGCAGTTCTTC. It yields the protein CASSLALGGVENNEQFF.

The chain recombines TRBV7-9 with TRBJ1-6; D gene uncertain. V lost 1 base to trimming and J lost 5 bases, with 9 bases between them. Germline CDR1 and CDR2: SEHNR and FQNEAQ (reference sequence). The CDR3 is 15 residues long. The CDR3 nucleotides are TGTGCCAGCAGCTTAGTGCTGGTAGATAATTCACCCCTCCACTTT. Its protein is CASSLVLVDNSPLHF.

This chain connects TRBV16 to TRBJ1-1; D is unclear. The germline gives CDR1 KGHSY, CDR2 FQNENV. The germline V and J ends were trimmed by 2 bases and 8 bases, with 6 bases remaining between them. This CDR3 spans 11 amino acids. In DNA, the CDR3 is TGTGCCAGCAGCCAAGGAGGAGAAGCTTTCTTT. It translates to CASSQGGEAFF.

The V and J genes are TRBV7-2 and TRBJ1-1; D not certain. Trimming took 5 bases from V and 6 from J, leaving 16 bases between them. Germline V gene sequence: CDR1 SGHTA, CDR2 FQGNSA. The CDR3 length is 14 residues. CDR3 in amino acids: CASSPRGTSPEAFF. The CDR3 DNA reads TGTGCCAGCAGCCCCCGTGGCACCTCACCTGAAGCTTTCTTT. The whole variable domain, remainder taken from reference TRBV7-2 and TRBJ1-1, is GAGVSQSPSNKVTEKGKDVELRCDPISGHTALYWYRQSLGQGLEFLIYFQGNSAPDKSGLPSDRFSAERTGGSVSTLTIQRTQQEDSAVYLCASSPRGTSPEAFFGQGTRLTVV.

The V gene is TRBV7-9, the J gene TRBJ2-7; D is undetermined. V gave up 3 bases and J gave up 3 bases, with 12 bases separating them. This CDR3 region has 14 residues. The germline V gene encodes CDR1 SEHNR and CDR2 FQNEAQ (reference sequence). Here the CDR3 DNA reads TGTGCCAGCAGCTTCCCTTCCCCACACTACGAGCAGTACTTC. Protein product: CASSFPSPHYEQYF.

The V and J genes are TRBV5-5 and TRBJ2-4, with D tentatively TRBD1 (6 bases). V lost 4 bases and J lost 5, with 16 bases in between. The V gene's germline CDR1 is SGHKS and CDR2 YYEKEE (reference sequence). The CDR3 extends over 15 amino acids. The CDR3 spells CASSLNPGHQNIQYF. DNA for the CDR3: TGTGCCAGCAGCCTAAATCCGGGACACCAAAACATTCAGTACTTC. Combining the CDR3 with reference TRBV5-5 and TRBJ2-4 gives the whole variable domain DAGVTQSPTHLIKTRGQQVTLRCSPISGHKSVSWYQQVLGQGPQFIFQYYEKEERGRGNFPDRFSARQFPNYSSELNVNALLLGDSALYLCASSLNPGHQNIQYFGAGTRLSVL.